Sequencing of this T cell receptor (beta chain) was carried out in a study of blood T cell repertoires in COVID-19. Study context: COVID-19 samples collected from the United States, Italy and Spain covered acute and convalescent phases. Nucleic acid was either cDNA or gDNA, and it came from T cells, B-cell-depleted T cells, or PBMCs.

Original handling: How many nucleated cells were present was estimated from reference gene primer amplification. Produced via immunoSEQ multiplex PCR; TCRdb's table is partial and in-frame only. V, J and clone size reflect that table, while D and trimming were determined from the DNA. Of 250,000 or so clones in the sample, about 82% were seen once. This CDR3 comprises 15 residues. Trimming stripped 2 bases from V and 5 bases from J, with 13 bases between. Germline assignment: CDR1 MDHEN and CDR2 SYDVKM. The specimen sequenced was peripheral blood. This clonotype originated in an elderly man with acute or convalescent COVID-19. J is TRBJ1-5 and V is TRBV28; D is possibly TRBD1 (6 bases). The DNA for the CDR3 is TGTGCCAGCAGTTTACAAGCGGGGGGCTATCAGCCCCAGCATTTT. It translates to CASSLQAGGYQPQHF.